The source of this T cell receptor (beta chain) is a study of T cells in Graves' hyperthyroidism and ophthalmopathy. Whole-study results and caveats: Ophthalmopathy was distinguished from stable hyperthyroidism by 13 V-J signatures.

This clonotype was observed a handful of times. Its antigen is still unknown. CDR1 and CDR2 (germline): ENHRY, SYGVKD. With 0 bases removed from V and 7 bases from J, the gap between germline ends came to 12 bases. This CDR3 has 15 residues. The CDR3 regions of TCR beta were amplified from RNA transcripts. The TCR CDR3 was amplified in a first-round RT-PCR using the HTBI primer set. One entry per CDR3 protein results from TCRdb running MiXCR on the multiplex PCR reads. The table has hundreds of thousands of distinct CDR3 sequences, more than 12% seen once. Uncontrolled infections, other autoimmune diseases, pregnancy or lactation led to exclusion of patients. Out of 10 ml of fresh peripheral blood came the PBMCs.

The chain uses TRBV10-3 and TRBJ1-4; maybe TRBD1 (5 bases). The TCR was taken from a woman between 45 and 60 years old with Graves' ophthalmopathy. Sequenced sample: blood. In DNA form, the CDR3 reads TGTGCCATCAGTGAGTCTGGTCAGGGTAGTGAAAAACTGTTTTTT. Protein product: CAISESGQGSEKLFF.